Below are 20 T cell receptor beta chains sequenced from a single sample in a study of patients and donors after allogeneic stem cell transplantation. TCRdb re-called the RT-PCR reads through MiXCR, storing one row per CDR3 protein. The sample holds over 150,000 distinct CDR3 sequences, 41% seen once. The material sequenced was blood, either unsorted or a sorted T cell fraction (not recorded which). The receptor set was obtained from a human donor who was either an allogeneic HSCT recipient or a stem cell or donor lymphocyte infusion donor (not recorded which). It is not recorded whose cells these are; they may come from a transplant donor.

This clonotype was picked up a small number of times. V gene TRBV12-3 or TRBV12-4 combines with J gene TRBJ1-1, with 9 bases lining up with TRBD1. V gave up 3 bases and J gave up 8 bases; unmatched junction bases: 4. The CDR3 covers 13 residues. The CDR3 region has the DNA TGTGCCAGCAGTTTCCCGGGACAGGGCGAAGCTTTCTTT. It codes for CASSFPGQGEAFF.

V is TRBV20-1 and J is TRBJ2-7, with D maybe TRBD2 (5 bases). This CDR3 has 13 residues. Trimming pared 2 bases from V and 7 bases from J, leaving 15 bases between. Germline V lookup: CDR1 DFQATT, CDR2 SNEGSKA (reference sequence). CDR3 region: CSARWVDRGEQYF. The DNA of the CDR3 is TGCAGTGCTAGATGGGTCGACCGGGGAGAGCAGTACTTC.

This chain uses TRBV9 with TRBJ1-5; 8 bases map to TRBD1. CDR1 is SGDLS and CDR2 is YYNGEE in the germline V gene. With V trimmed by 2 bases and J by 2 bases, 3 bases remained unmatched. This CDR3 region has 15 residues. CDR3 DNA: TGTGCCAGCAGCGTCGGACAGGGAGGCAATCAGCCCCAGCATTTT. As protein: CASSVGQGGNQPQHF.

The rearrangement joins TRBV28 to TRBJ1-1; no reliable D call. CDR1 is MDHEN and CDR2 is SYDVKM in the germline V gene. V was pared by 6 bases and J by 2 bases, with 25 bases between. CDR3 size: 18 residues. CDR3 sequence reads: CASSRRRDGVPKNTEAFF. CDR3 coding DNA: TGTGCCAGCAGCCGCCGTAGAGACGGGGTTCCTAAAAACACTGAAGCTTTCTTT.

The rearrangement uses TRBV5-6 and TRBJ2-5; 9 bases are a match to TRBD2. From germline, CDR1 is SGHDT and CDR2 YYEEEE. J gave up 5 bases and V 6 bases, and 5 bases lay outside the gene matches. The CDR3 contains 13 residues. CDR3 DNA: TGTGCCAGCACCTTAGCGGGAGTGGAGACCCAGTACTTC. As protein: CASTLAGVETQYF.

The chain carries TRBV5-1 and TRBJ2-7; D gene unclear. V lost 5 bases and J lost 1, with 4 bases in between. This CDR3 comprises 11 residues. Germline V gene lookup returns CDR1 SGHRS and CDR2 YFSETQ. The CDR3, as DNA: TGCGCCAGCAGAAGTTCCTACGAGCAGTACTTC. It yields the protein CASRSSYEQYF.

This clonotype was seen only a few times. The chain recombines TRBV12-3 or TRBV12-4 with TRBJ2-3, with a tentative D call TRBD1 (5 bases). The CDR3 has 14 residues. V was clipped by 11 bases and J by 4 bases, with 19 bases between them. The CDR3 nucleotides are TGTGCCGGCACCCCCAGGGATATTTCAGATACGCAGTATTTT. This gives the protein CAGTPRDISDTQYF.

This clonotype came up a few times. V and J are TRBV10-3 and TRBJ1-3, with TRBD1 as a possible D gene (5 bases). Trimming took 3 bases from V and 1 from J, leaving 10 bases between them. This CDR3 has 15 amino acids. CDR1 ENHRY and CDR2 SYGVKD come from the germline V gene. DNA for the CDR3: TGTGCCATCAGTGACAGGGTGGTGTCTGGAAACACCATATATTTT. Amino acid sequence: CAISDRVVSGNTIYF.

The gene calls are TRBV12-3 or TRBV12-4 and TRBJ1-4; D uncertain. There are 12 residues in the CDR3. V was clipped by 6 bases and J by 7 bases, with 9 bases between them. The CDR3 loop reads CASRHHLEKLFF. Here the CDR3 DNA reads TGTGCCAGCAGGCACCACCTTGAAAAACTGTTTTTT.

V usage is TRBV6-5 and J usage is TRBJ1-4, with D maybe TRBD1 (5 bases). Germline CDR1 MNHEY, CDR2 SVGAGI. Trimming pared 6 bases from V and 7 bases from J, leaving 15 bases between. The CDR3 totals 14 residues. CDR3 in amino acids: CASRRTDGTEKLFF. DNA of the CDR3: TGTGCCAGCAGACGTACGGACGGGACTGAAAAACTGTTTTTT.

This chain uses TRBV9 with TRBJ1-1; D is unresolved. Trimming left V 4 bases short and J 3 bases short, with 10 bases between. This CDR3 has 13 amino acids. Per germline, CDR1 SGDLS and CDR2 YYNGEE. The CDR3 sequence: CASSPGFHTEAFF. CDR3 in DNA: TGTGCCAGCAGCCCGGGTTTCCACACTGAAGCTTTCTTT.

This clonotype was counted a few times. The V and J genes are TRBV29-1 and TRBJ1-2; D remains unclear. This CDR3 spans 9 amino acids. Trimming took off 3 bases at V and 7 bases at J, with 3 bases between the two ends. The germline CDR1 and CDR2 sequences are SQVTM and ANQGSEA. This CDR3 is CSVDGGYTF. The CDR3 nucleotides read TGCAGCGTTGACGGTGGCTACACCTTC.

The rearrangement uses TRBV18 and TRBJ2-7; a weak D match, TRBD2 (5 bases). Between the trimmed V and J ends, which lost 8 bases and 3 bases, there was a span of 8 bases. The CDR3 covers 11 residues. Germline CDR1 and CDR2: KGHSH and LQKENI. The CDR3 DNA reads as TGTGCCAGCGGAGGCCTCTACGAGCAGTACTTC. It encodes CASGGLYEQYF.

A single count supports this clonotype. CDR3 amino acids: CASSSLGETQYF. For the CDR3, the DNA is TGTGCCAGCAGCTCCCTAGGGGAGACCCAGTACTTC. The chain carries TRBV7-3 and TRBJ2-5; D is unclear. From germline, CDR1 is SGHTA and CDR2 FQGTGA. Trimming stripped 4 bases from V and 5 bases from J, with 8 bases between. There are 12 residues in the CDR3.

This clonotype showed up just once. The chain links TRBV12-5 to TRBJ2-1; possible D gene TRBD2, 5 bases. CDR3 size: 14 residues. V was shortened by 8 bases and J by 6 bases, with 17 bases between the two germline ends. The germline CDR1 and CDR2 sequences are LGHNT and FRNRAP. The CDR3 is CASSGRSLANEQFF. The CDR3 nucleotides are TGTGCTAGTAGCGGCAGGTCATTAGCCAATGAGCAGTTCTTC. The entire variable domain, with the rest obtained from reference TRBV12-5 and TRBJ2-1, is as follows: DARVTQTPRHKVTEMGQEVTMRCQPILGHNTVFWYRQTMMQGLELLAYFRNRAPLDDSGMPKDRFSAEMPDATLATLKIQPSEPRDSAVYFCASSGRSLANEQFFGPGTRLTVL.

The chain links TRBV7-3 to TRBJ1-1; possible D gene TRBD1, 5 bases. The CDR3 covers 14 residues. V lost 3 bases to trimming and J lost 6 bases, with 14 bases between them. Germline V gene data show CDR1 as SGHTA and CDR2 as FQGTGA. CDR3 in DNA: TGTGCCAGCAGCTTTCAGGGACCCAACGCTGAAGCTTTCTTT. The encoded protein is CASSFQGPNAEAFF.

This clonotype was seen a few times. The chain uses TRBV29-1 and TRBJ1-4, with a tentative D call TRBD1 (6 bases). Trimming removed 4 bases at V and 5 bases at J, with 20 bases between. This CDR3 region has 16 residues. CDR1 is SQVTM and CDR2 is ANQGSEA in the germline V gene. For the CDR3, the DNA is TGCAGCGTTGGAGGGGTCGATGGACAGATAAATGAAAAACTGTTTTTT. It encodes CSVGGVDGQINEKLFF.

The V and J genes are TRBV2 and TRBJ2-1, with 11 bases identical to TRBD2. The CDR3 covers 14 residues. Germline trimming cut 9 bases from V and 6 bases from J; bases unmatched to any gene: 7. CDR1 and CDR2 (germline): SNHLY, FYNNEI. CDR3 region: CASLRLAGGNEQFF. CDR3 nucleotides: TGTGCCAGTCTAAGGCTAGCGGGGGGCAATGAGCAGTTCTTC.

This clonotype was observed at least ten times. The chain combines TRBV12-3 or TRBV12-4 with TRBJ1-2; D gene uncertain. The germline V and J ends were trimmed by 4 bases and 7 bases, with 22 bases remaining between them. The CDR3 runs to 16 residues. The CDR3 loop is CASSWKDWTPWGGYTF. The CDR3 DNA reads TGTGCCAGCAGTTGGAAAGATTGGACCCCCTGGGGTGGCTACACCTTC.

This chain joins TRBV6-5 and TRBJ2-7; the D gene is possibly TRBD2 (5 bases). From germline, CDR1 is MNHEY and CDR2 SVGAGI. The length of the CDR3 is 15 residues. Between the trimmed V and J ends, which lost 5 bases and 7 bases, there was a span of 21 bases. In DNA, the CDR3 is TGTGCCAGCAGTCCCCTGGGAACGGCTAAGCGGGAGCAGTACTTC. Encoded protein: CASSPLGTAKREQYF.